Shown below are 14 T cell receptor beta chains from a single sample sequenced in a study of circulating CD8 cells and anti-PD-1 response in melanoma. The QIAseq Immune Repertoire TCR panel built the libraries from around 15 ng of total RNA. TCRdb re-derived calls from the reads in MiXCR, one entry per CDR3 protein. The table has several hundred distinct CDR3 sequences, around 7% seen once. Sorting of live CD3+CD8+TCRalphabeta+ cells by PD-1 and/or TIGIT gave four subsets. The specimen was CD8+ T cells from PBMCs, collected at baseline or after one month of anti-PD-1 therapy (not recorded which). Receptors originate from a human donor with melanoma.

Comments on this clonotype: One base away lies a much larger clone, so this may be a sequencing read error. In this CDR3 the conserved last residue, phenylalanine or tryptophan, is missing, so a read error is likely. This rearrangement joins TRBV7-9 to TRBJ2-7; D may match TRBD1 or TRBD2 (5 bases each). The germline V and J ends were trimmed by 5 bases and 3 bases, with 17 bases remaining between them. CDR1 is SEHNR and CDR2 is FQNEAQ in the germline V gene (reference sequence). The CDR3 runs 15 residues. The CDR3 loop reads CASSTKKGPLYEQYL. The CDR3 region has the DNA TGTGCCAGCAGCACTAAGAAGGGACCCCTCTACGAGCAGTACCTC.

This clonotype is labeled as large. J is TRBJ2-3 and V is TRBV27, with D perhaps matching TRBD2 (6 bases). The CDR3 is made up of 16 amino acids. CDR1 and CDR2 from the germline V gene are MNHEY and SMNVEV (reference sequence). V was trimmed by 3 bases and J by 4 bases, leaving 17 bases between them. The CDR3: CASSFQWEASADTQYF. As DNA, the CDR3 is TGTGCCAGCAGTTTTCAGTGGGAGGCTTCCGCAGATACGCAGTATTTT.

This clonotype is labeled as medium-sized. The V call is TRBV28, the J call TRBJ2-7; D possibly matches TRBD1 or TRBD2 (6 bases each). Trimming stripped 2 bases from V and 3 bases from J, with 23 bases between. CDR3 length equals 18 residues. The germline V gene has CDR1 MDHEN and CDR2 SYDVKM. DNA for the CDR3: TGTGCCAGCAGTTTAATGCGTATGTCCGGGGGCGGCGGCTACGAGCAGTACTTC. The encoded protein is CASSLMRMSGGGGYEQYF.

This clonotype is large by share. The V gene is TRBV14, the J gene TRBJ1-1; D possibly corresponds to TRBD1 (5 bases). Per germline, CDR1 SGHDN and CDR2 FVKESK. V dropped 6 bases and J dropped 1 base, with 9 bases sitting between them. The CDR3 runs 13 residues. The CDR3 loop is CASRRQRNTEAFF. DNA of the CDR3: TGTGCCAGCAGACGACAGAGGAACACTGAAGCTTTCTTT.

In its sample, this clonotype ranks as medium-sized. V usage is TRBV27 and J usage is TRBJ2-2; D remains ambiguous. From germline, CDR1 is MNHEY and CDR2 SMNVEV (reference sequence). The CDR3 is made up of 13 amino acids. V lost 4 bases and J 8 bases, leaving 11 bases between the germline ends. CDR3 amino acids: CASSWTERGELFF. The DNA for the CDR3 is TGTGCCAGCAGTTGGACGGAGAGGGGGGAGCTGTTTTTT.

This clonotype counts as medium-sized. The chain couples TRBV6-2 or TRBV6-3 to TRBJ2-7; D might be TRBD2 (5 bases). CDR1 and CDR2 (germline): MNHEY, SVGEGT. V was trimmed by 8 bases and J by 1 base, leaving 9 bases between them. CDR3 length equals 12 residues. CDR3 sequence: CASFSGSYEQYF. The CDR3 nucleotides read TGTGCCAGCTTCAGCGGATCCTACGAGCAGTACTTC.

By proportion, this clonotype is large. The chain is built from TRBV6-1 and TRBJ1-6; a weak D match, TRBD1 (6 bases). V lost 10 bases and J 4 bases, leaving 17 bases between the germline ends. CDR1 is MNHNS and CDR2 is SASEGT in the germline V gene. This CDR3 region has 15 residues. CDR3 amino acids: CATDLSGQYNSPLHF. The CDR3 DNA reads TGTGCCACCGACCTCTCCGGACAGTATAATTCACCCCTCCACTTT.

In its sample, this clonotype is large. This chain joins TRBV7-8 and TRBJ1-2, with TRBD1 matching 9 bases. This CDR3 comprises 15 residues. V shed 4 bases and J 4 bases; nucleotides not matched to a gene: 7. CDR1 SGHVS and CDR2 FQNEAQ come from the germline V gene. The CDR3 loop reads CASSSDRGDSYGYTF. Written as DNA, the CDR3 is TGTGCCAGCAGCTCCGACAGGGGGGATTCCTATGGCTACACCTTC.

Judged by abundance, this clonotype is hyperexpanded. V is TRBV12-5 and J is TRBJ1-5, with D tentatively TRBD1 (5 bases). Germline V gene lookup returns CDR1 LGHNT and CDR2 FRNRAP. There are 14 residues in the CDR3. V dropped 9 bases and J dropped 3 bases, with 15 bases sitting between them. The CDR3, as DNA: TGTGCTAGCCTATTTAGACAGTTCAATCAGCCCCAGCATTTT. It specifies CASLFRQFNQPQHF.

Sample share makes this clonotype large. This chain's CDR3 is CASSSLAGEEADTQYF. CDR3 nucleotides: TGTGCCAGCAGTTCCCTAGCGGGAGAGGAGGCAGATACGCAGTATTTT. V and J are TRBV28 and TRBJ2-3; TRBD2 matches at 10 bases. This CDR3 comprises 16 residues. CDR1 and CDR2 (germline): MDHEN, SYDVKM. With V trimmed by 4 bases and J by 4 bases, 8 bases remained unmatched.

This clonotype qualifies as large. The V gene is TRBV6-5, the J gene TRBJ2-7; D gene ambiguous. V was shortened by 3 bases and J by 4 bases, with 13 bases between the two germline ends. CDR3 length: 14 amino acids. CDR1 is MNHEY, CDR2 SVGAGI, per germline. CDR3 nucleotides: TGTGCCAGCAGTTATGGCAGGAAACCTTACGAGCAGTACTTC. Amino acid sequence: CASSYGRKPYEQYF.

This clonotype is judged large. This sequence joins TRBV27 and TRBJ1-5; possibly TRBD1 for D (6 bases). Germline V lookup: CDR1 MNHEY, CDR2 SMNVEV (reference sequence). This CDR3 has 15 residues. Trimming left V 6 bases short and J 6 bases short, with 18 bases between. The chain's CDR3 is CASRPTPGVVQPQHF. The DNA of the CDR3 is TGTGCCAGCAGACCGACGCCAGGGGTTGTTCAGCCCCAGCATTTT.

This clonotype is medium-sized in the sample. Given a much more abundant clone one base away, this may be a read error. The V gene is TRBV27, the J gene TRBJ2-5; D is uncertain. Germline CDR1 and CDR2: MNHEY and SMNVEV (reference sequence). The CDR3 has 15 amino acids. V was trimmed by 2 bases and J by 1 base, leaving 11 bases between them. This CDR3 is CASSLPNAAQETQYF. As DNA, the CDR3 is TGTGCCAGCAGTTTACCGAACGCGGCCCAAGAGACCCAGTACTTC.

This clonotype is hyperexpanded. The chain carries TRBV2 and TRBJ2-3, with no clear D. V lost 8 bases, J lost 0 bases, and 18 bases lay in between. There are 16 residues in the CDR3. Per the germline V gene, CDR1 is SNHLY and CDR2 is FYNNEI. CDR3 protein: CASARTHGLSTDTQYF. The CDR3 DNA follows: TGTGCCAGCGCCCGAACTCATGGTCTGAGCACAGATACGCAGTATTTT.